These T cell receptor beta chains were read from a single sample in a study of T cell repertoires in cytomegalovirus infection. MiXCR, applied by TCRdb to the reads, yields one record per CDR3 protein. The table lists 50,000 or so distinct CDR3 sequences, around 18% of them singletons. What these receptors recognize is not known. The source was CD8+ T cells from cultured PBMCs, collected from culture after CMV antigen stimulation. The receptors shown here come from a human donor in good health (CMV status not recorded). Some clones in this sample may be carry-over from other donors' samples. Both conserved end residues are part of each CDR3. Each record gives: V gene, J gene, clone size, D gene, CDR3 DNA, CDR3 protein. D genes are given only for firm matches. Clone sizes are given selectively: once, few, many, or a class where the clone is expanded.

V gene: TRBV3-1; J gene: TRBJ2-7; clone size: few; D gene: TRBD2; CDR3 DNA: TGTGCCAGCAGCGAACAAGCGGGAGGACCCGAGCAGTACTTC; CDR3 protein: CASSEQAGGPEQYF
V gene: TRBV12-3/TRBV12-4; J gene: TRBJ1-2; clone size: -; D gene: -; CDR3 DNA: TGTGCCAGCAGGGACAGTAGCGCAAACTATGGCTACACCTTC; CDR3 protein: CASRDSSANYGYTF
V gene: TRBV3-1; J gene: TRBJ2-4; clone size: many; D gene: -; CDR3 DNA: TGTGCCAGCAGCCCCCTGACAGTGACCAAAAACATTCAGTACTTC; CDR3 protein: CASSPLTVTKNIQYF
V gene: TRBV12-3/TRBV12-4; J gene: TRBJ1-5; clone size: many; D gene: -; CDR3 DNA: TGTGCCAGCAGTCCCAGGGTTTGGCCCCAGCATTTT; CDR3 protein: CASSPRVWPQHF
V gene: TRBV6-5; J gene: TRBJ2-1; clone size: many; D gene: TRBD2; CDR3 DNA: TGTGCCAGCAGCACCTCAAGCGGGAGCCCAAATGAGCAGTTCTTC; CDR3 protein: CASSTSSGSPNEQFF
V gene: TRBV7-9; J gene: TRBJ2-1; clone size: -; D gene: -; CDR3 DNA: TGTGCCAGCAGCCCCCCCTCTGGGGTATCCTACAATGAGCAGTTCTTC; CDR3 protein: CASSPPSGVSYNEQFF
V gene: TRBV7-9; J gene: TRBJ2-2; clone size: -; D gene: TRBD1; CDR3 DNA: TGTGCCAGCAGCCTAGGGACAGGCCAGCACCCCACCGGGGAGCTGTTTTTT; CDR3 protein: CASSLGTGQHPTGELFF
V gene: TRBV5-6; J gene: TRBJ1-2; clone size: many; D gene: -; CDR3 DNA: TGTGCCAGCAGCTACAAAAAGAACTATGGCTACACCTTC; CDR3 protein: CASSYKKNYGYTF
V gene: TRBV7-6; J gene: TRBJ1-3; clone size: many; D gene: -; CDR3 DNA: TGTGCCAGCAGCTTAGACAGCTACTCTGGAAACACCATATATTTT; CDR3 protein: CASSLDSYSGNTIYF
V gene: TRBV2; J gene: TRBJ1-6; clone size: few; D gene: TRBD1; CDR3 DNA: TGTGCCAGCAGTTGGGACAGGGTCGATTCCTATAATTCACCCCTCCACTTT; CDR3 protein: CASSWDRVDSYNSPLHF
V gene: TRBV11-2; J gene: TRBJ2-1; clone size: -; D gene: -; CDR3 DNA: TGTGCCAGCAGCTTAGTGTCGGCGGACAATGAGCAGTTCTTC; CDR3 protein: CASSLVSADNEQFF
V gene: TRBV29-1; J gene: TRBJ2-7; clone size: few; D gene: -; CDR3 DNA: TGCAGCGTTGGATCCAGTATCCACGAGCAGTACTTC; CDR3 protein: CSVGSSIHEQYF
V gene: TRBV18; J gene: TRBJ2-1; clone size: many; D gene: -; CDR3 DNA: TGTGCCAGCTCGGTGGGACGTCAATTTAATGAGCAGTTCTTC; CDR3 protein: CASSVGRQFNEQFF
V gene: TRBV7-9; J gene: TRBJ2-3; clone size: -; D gene: TRBD2; CDR3 DNA: TGTGCCAGCAGCCCGAGGACTAGCGGGGGAGATACGCAGTATTTT; CDR3 protein: CASSPRTSGGDTQYF
V gene: TRBV27; J gene: TRBJ1-5; clone size: -; D gene: -; CDR3 DNA: TGTGCCAGCGGGCGGGGGAATCAGCCCCAGCATTTT; CDR3 protein: CASGRGNQPQHF
V gene: TRBV7-9; J gene: TRBJ1-1; clone size: -; D gene: -; CDR3 DNA: TGTGCCAGCAGCTTAAATGGAGTGAACACTGAAGCTTTCTTT; CDR3 protein: CASSLNGVNTEAFF
V gene: TRBV27; J gene: TRBJ2-1; clone size: -; D gene: TRBD2; CDR3 DNA: TGTGCCAGCAGTTCCCCGGGACTAGCGGGGCGCTCCTACAATGAGCAGTTCTTC; CDR3 protein: CASSSPGLAGRSYNEQFF
V gene: TRBV11-2; J gene: TRBJ2-7; clone size: -; D gene: -; CDR3 DNA: TGTGCCAGCAGCTTAGCAGGAGCTGCCTACGAGCAGTACTTC; CDR3 protein: CASSLAGAAYEQYF
V gene: TRBV19; J gene: TRBJ1-1; clone size: -; D gene: -; CDR3 DNA: TGTGCCAGTAGTACCCGACTTGGGGCTTTCTTT; CDR3 protein: CASSTRLGAFF
V gene: TRBV7-9; J gene: TRBJ2-3; clone size: many; D gene: -; CDR3 DNA: TGTGCCAGCAAATTGTCAGGGGGGATCACAGATACGCAGTATTTT; CDR3 protein: CASKLSGGITDTQYF
V gene: TRBV27; J gene: TRBJ2-7; clone size: -; D gene: TRBD1; CDR3 DNA: TGTGCCAGCAGCAGCCCGACAGGGAACTCCTACGAGCAGTACTTC; CDR3 protein: CASSSPTGNSYEQYF
V gene: TRBV7-9; J gene: TRBJ2-3; clone size: few; D gene: -; CDR3 DNA: TGTGCCAGCAGCTCCATGACAGGACCCAGCACAGATACGCAGTATTTT; CDR3 protein: CASSSMTGPSTDTQYF
V gene: TRBV7-8; J gene: TRBJ2-1; clone size: many; D gene: TRBD2; CDR3 DNA: TGTGCCAGCAGCTTAGCAGGAGGGACTAGCATCTACAATGAGCAGTTCTTC; CDR3 protein: CASSLAGGTSIYNEQFF
V gene: TRBV28; J gene: TRBJ2-1; clone size: -; D gene: -; CDR3 DNA: TGTGCCAGCAGTTTAAGGGAAAGGCACAATGAGCAGTTCTTC; CDR3 protein: CASSLRERHNEQFF
V gene: TRBV7-9; J gene: TRBJ2-3; clone size: many; D gene: -; CDR3 DNA: TGTGCCAGCAGCTGGGCAGGGACAGATACGCAGTATTTT; CDR3 protein: CASSWAGTDTQYF
V gene: TRBV6-5; J gene: TRBJ2-3; clone size: many; D gene: TRBD1; CDR3 DNA: TGTGCCAGCAGTTACTCGATCCGCGACAGGGCCCGGGAAGATACGCAGTATTTT; CDR3 protein: CASSYSIRDRAREDTQYF
V gene: TRBV7-2; J gene: TRBJ2-1; clone size: -; D gene: -; CDR3 DNA: TGTGCCAGCAGCTTAGCGCGTGTGGGCAATGAGCAGTTCTTC; CDR3 protein: CASSLARVGNEQFF
V gene: TRBV4-1; J gene: TRBJ2-1; clone size: many; D gene: -; CDR3 DNA: TGCGCCAGCAGCCAAGATGGAACAGATTACTCCTACAATGAGCAGTTCTTC; CDR3 protein: CASSQDGTDYSYNEQFF
V gene: TRBV12-3/TRBV12-4; J gene: TRBJ1-5; clone size: many; D gene: -; CDR3 DNA: TGTGCCAGCAGTTTAGGTAGGGGAGGCAATCAGCCCCAGCATTTT; CDR3 protein: CASSLGRGGNQPQHF
V gene: TRBV2; J gene: TRBJ2-2; clone size: few; D gene: -; CDR3 DNA: TGTGCCAGCAGTGAACTTGGTGGGGAGCTGTTTTTT; CDR3 protein: CASSELGGELFF
V gene: TRBV4-1; J gene: TRBJ2-7; clone size: -; D gene: -; CDR3 DNA: TGCGCCAGCAGCCAAGAAGGCCAGGGCGGAGACGAGCAGTACTTC; CDR3 protein: CASSQEGQGGDEQYF
V gene: TRBV6-8; J gene: TRBJ1-6; clone size: few; D gene: TRBD1; CDR3 DNA: TGTGCCAGCAGTCCTACCGGGACAGGGGAATCACCCCTCCACTTT; CDR3 protein: CASSPTGTGESPLHF
V gene: TRBV7-2; J gene: TRBJ2-5; clone size: many; D gene: TRBD1; CDR3 DNA: TGTGCCAGCAGAGCCGGGACAGAAGAGACCCAGTACTTC; CDR3 protein: CASRAGTEETQYF